This T cell receptor beta chain was documented in a study of blood T cell repertoires in COVID-19. Study overall: COVID-19 samples, acute and convalescent, were from the United States, Italy and Spain. In each case, the material was cDNA or gDNA derived from T cells, B-cell-depleted T cells, or PBMCs.

This clone was picked up a small number of times. Profiled with immunoSEQ multiplex PCR; TCRdb holds only in-frame clones, not every one. The sample has some 140,000 clones, 85% seen once. Specimen: peripheral blood. The TCR originated in a human donor in a cohort sampled during active COVID-19.

The CDR3 protein is CASSPTQGKALIYGYTF. CDR3 DNA: TGTGCCAGCAGCCCTACTCAGGGCAAAGCTCTTATCTATGGCTACACCTTC. The V gene is TRBV3-1 (or the pseudogene TRBV3-2), the J gene TRBJ1-2, with a tentative D call TRBD1 (5 bases). In germline, CDR1 is LGHDT, CDR2 YNNKEL (reference sequence). Trimming left V 4 bases short and J 4 bases short, with 22 bases between. This CDR3 region has 17 residues.